Only one count was recorded for the clone carrying this T cell receptor beta chain. These data belong to a study of T cell changes during pregnancy in multiple sclerosis. Data came from immunoSEQ multiplex PCR; TCRdb stores just in-frame clones and leaves some out. Of over 50,000 clones listed, 87% are singletons. CDR1 is SGHVS, CDR2 FQNEAQ, per germline. Trimming pared 5 bases from V and 4 bases from J, leaving 18 bases between. This CDR3 region has 17 residues. The clonotype comes from a human donor whose cells served as feeder cells for cultures in a pregnancy study. This rearrangement joins TRBV7-8 to TRBJ2-6; D remains ambiguous. The specimen sequenced was peripheral blood from another person, used as feeder cells. CDR3 DNA sequence: TGTGCCAGCAGCCCCCCGCTCCGGTCCCGAGGGGCCAACGTCCTGACTTTC. Encoded protein: CASSPPLRSRGANVLTF.